This T cell receptor (beta chain) was recovered during a study of T-cell memory formation after mild COVID-19. The overall study: TCR clusters were largely donor specific.

This clonotype was observed a few times. 5'RACE primed at constant segments yielded TCR alpha and TCR beta cDNA libraries bearing sample barcodes and UMIs. TCRdb re-called the 5' RACE reads through MiXCR, storing one row per CDR3 protein. Of 450,000 to 650,000 distinct CDR3 sequences listed, roughly 21% are singletons. The CDR3 loop spans 15 amino acids. CDR1 is SGHKS and CDR2 is YYEKEE in the germline V gene (reference sequence). The V and J ends lost 3 bases and 0 bases respectively, with 7 bases between them. The chain uses TRBV5-5 and TRBJ2-6, with D unresolved. The sample comprised PBMCs or a T cell subset sorted from them (not recorded which). This clonotype originated in an adult woman who had mild COVID-19 (a few samples of this study predate the infection). Cell type and time point are not known. The CDR3 bases are TGTGCCAGCAGCTCTTACAGCTCTGGGGCCAACGTCCTGACTTTC. This encodes CASSSYSSGANVLTF.